This T cell receptor beta chain comes out of a study of shared clonotypes between healthy human individuals (TCRdb year 2020). Notes on the research overall: A few men and two women, aged 18 to 49 years, made up the cohort. For each donor, CD4 naive and CD4 memory were each run on three plates, CD8 naive on two plates, and CD8 memory on one plate. Different laboratories and diverse techniques were used to prepare libraries and sequence TCR repertoires, to increase sequencing depth and limit assay-specific biases. To estimate repertoire size and how much clonotype sharing occurs between individuals, the study deeply sequenced the blood TCR repertoires of five healthy adults. Between about 0.85 and 10 billion PBMCs per donor were obtained by leukapheresis. Overall study results and their limits: Pairwise subsampling led to the expectation that sequencing depth would affect the degree of clonotype sharing among donors. The genetic and exposure-history diversity represented was limited by the small number of donors. Compared with non-shared clonotypes, the clonotypes found in all four sorted-subset donors had higher generation probabilities. Even with the large sequencing depth, rarefaction of the sorted-subset datasets indicated that sequencing was incomplete. Estimated clonotype richness was generally larger for naive than for memory subsets. Only blood was sampled, and tissue TCR repertoires likely differ from those in blood. When a handful of donors were compared, the shared fraction of clonotypes was 5% to 6.5% for naive CD4, over 3% for naive CD8, about 2.5% for memory CD4, and roughly 0.43% for memory CD8.

CD8 naive samples were obtained by positive selection for CCR7 among CD45RO-negative cells, yielding a CD45RA+CCR7+ population from which TemRA cells were excluded. Donors were healthy HIV-negative adults with no recently reported acute infections or vaccinations. Only Caucasian adults living in Nashville, Tennessee, USA were represented among the donors. Blood was obtained by leukapheresis, after which PBMCs were separated by Ficoll-Histopaque density gradient centrifugation and cryopreserved in liquid nitrogen vapor phase. Analytical flow cytometry was used to check the purity and quantity of every magnetically sorted T cell population. Genomic DNA was isolated from each sorted fraction and quantified by UV absorbance on a Nanodrop 2000c. This clone was picked up one time. This receptor's antigen is unknown. Nothing much larger sits one base from this clone, and base qualities are not available.

The germline V and J ends show losses of 1 base and 6 bases respectively, and no gene match explains 2 bases of the junction. CDR1 and CDR2 are drawn from the germline V gene (reference sequence): GTSNPN, SVGIG. CDR3 length: 12 amino acids, cysteine to phenylalanine. Only CDR3 DNA is held: 36 bases, read in frame from base 1. Using the deep immunoSEQ assay, TCR CDR3 regions were amplified from genomic DNA by multiplex PCR. Extracted genomic DNA from each cell subset was distributed evenly across all wells of several immunoSEQ 96-well plates, and each plate was treated as a replicate. Each replicate PCR for sorted subsets received around 200 ng genomic DNA, equal to 28,000 or so T cell genomes. Purified libraries were measured with a Qubit 3.0 fluorometer, size-checked on a Bioanalyzer 2100, and measured again with the KAPA Library Quantification kit. A separate single-read 150-cycle Illumina NextSeq 550 flow cell was used to sequence each immunoSEQ 96-well plate. Per the original workflow: The immunoSEQ output contained only junctional sequences without quality scores, so filtering could not match that applied to full-length reads. Sequences were annotated with PyIR, a Python wrapper for IgBLAST v1.9, and V/J genes and CDR3 were assigned using IMGT germline references. Reads were removed for weak V/J assignments (E-value above 1e-6), missing CDR3, stop codons, out-of-frame junctions, or ambiguous translated residues. V3J clonotypes were defined as sequences sharing the same inferred V gene, J gene, and CDR3 amino acid sequence. To compute the percentage overlap between repertoires, the number of shared unique clonotypes was divided by the size of the smaller repertoire. RTK rarefaction, the Chao1 estimator, and Recon v2.1 estimates of unobserved clonotypes were used to assess repertoire richness. Generation probabilities were computed with OLGA for all TCRbeta clonotypes obtained by the gDNA method from several donors. TCRdb holds this immuneACCESS table with in-frame rearrangements only. Some clones are missing; in checked studies, unresolved V genes explain under half, and the rest has no known cause. The V and J calls and clone size are taken from that table; D and trimming were inferred from the DNA. Counted in this sample were hundreds of thousands of clones; roughly 94% of them appeared once. In total, the top ten clones hold approximately 22% of the sample.

Sequencing used naive CD8+ T cells sorted from blood. The sample's cell subset or site label, in plain terms: CD45RA+CCR7+. The clonotype comes from a young man in good health. The chain is made from TRBV30 and TRBJ2-7; 8 bases in the junction line up with TRBD2. The DNA sequence follows: TGTGCCTGGAGTGCAGCGGGAGCCGAGCAGTACTTC. This is translated as CAWSAAGAEQYF. Full variable domain (CDR3 extended with the reference TRBV30 and TRBJ2-7 proteins): SQTIHQWPATLVQPVGSPLSLECTVEGTSNPNLYWYRQAAGRGLQLLFYSVGIGQISSEVPQNLSASRPQDRQFILSSKKLLLSDSGFYLCAWSAAGAEQYFGPGTRLTVT.